The text below deals with one TCR beta chain. Its specificity is not known. Only in-frame clones appear in the TCRdb table, and some are missing; sequencing was by immunoSEQ multiplex PCR. The sample yields 30,000 to 40,000 clones, around 88% seen once. This sample was included in a study of PD-1 blockade in classical Hodgkin lymphoma. Study-wide results and limits: The authors have not defined what causes the repertoire differences, possibly disease activity or prior therapy. It was reported that newly diagnosed patients had less baseline TCR diversity than healthy donors.

Regarding time point: newly diagnosed, previously untreated cHL patient sample. From thawed PBMCs, CD4+ T cells were purified using magnetic negative selection. Comparison relied on PBMCs that came from newly diagnosed, untreated classical Hodgkin lymphoma. This CDR3 spans 12 amino acids. V was trimmed by 8 bases and J by 11 bases, leaving 18 bases between them. CDR1 is KGHSH, CDR2 LQKENI, per germline. The chain is built from TRBV18 and TRBJ2-5; D remains unclear. Sample: CD4+ T cells from blood. The source is a human donor with classical Hodgkin lymphoma. The CDR3 is CASARAVLEQYF. The CDR3 DNA reads as TGTGCCAGCGCTAGAGCCGTGTTAGAGCAGTACTTC.